The 8 T cell receptor beta chains given below trace back to one sample, sequenced in a study of T cells in Graves' hyperthyroidism and ophthalmopathy. RNA transcripts yielded amplified TCR beta CDR3 regions. The HTBI primer set drove a first-round RT-PCR of the TCR CDR3. One entry per CDR3 protein results from TCRdb running MiXCR on the multiplex PCR reads. The top ten hold approximately 8.4% of the sample, which has about 710,000 distinct CDR3 sequences, 16% seen once. Sequences were obtained from blood. The receptors stem from a man between 18 and 35 years old with Graves' hyperthyroidism.

The chain employs TRBV19 and TRBJ1-1; 8 bases agree with TRBD1. V was pared by 3 bases and J by 4 bases, with 7 bases of the junction left unmatched. The CDR3 loop spans 15 amino acids. Germline-derived CDR1 and CDR2 are LNHDA and SQIVND (reference sequence). The DNA of the CDR3 is TGTGCCAGTAGTATCCCAGGGGGCATTACCACTGAAGCTTTCTTT. Its translation is CASSIPGGITTEAFF. The whole variable domain, remainder taken from reference TRBV19 and TRBJ1-1, is DGGITQSPKYLFRKEGQNVTLSCEQNLNHDAMYWYRQDPGQGLRLIYYSQIVNDFQKGDIAEGYSVSREKKESFPLTVTSAQKNPTAFYLCASSIPGGITTEAFFGQGTRLTVV.

V and J are TRBV20-1 and TRBJ2-7; D is unclear. Germline-derived CDR1 and CDR2 are DFQATT and SNEGSKA (reference sequence). The CDR3 spans 11 residues. V lost 2 bases, J lost 7 bases, and 9 bases lay in between. The CDR3: CSARHGLEQYF. CDR3 nucleotide sequence: TGCAGTGCTAGACATGGCCTTGAGCAGTACTTC.

This clonotype was observed a few times. The CDR3 DNA is TGTGCCAGCAGCCGGGGACAGGGTGTGAGAGATACGCAGTATTTT. Amino acid sequence: CASSRGQGVRDTQYF. The J gene is TRBJ2-3, the V gene TRBV28, with 9 bases matching TRBD1. Germline assignment: CDR1 MDHEN and CDR2 SYDVKM. V was clipped by 6 bases and J by 5 bases; unmatched bases: 9. The CDR3 is made up of 15 amino acids.

This clonotype has ten or more counts. CDR3 nucleotide sequence: TGTGCCAGCAGCGGGGACCCAAAACTGTTTTTT. Translation: CASSGDPKLFF. The chain joins TRBV2 to TRBJ1-4, with a possible D match to TRBD1 (5 bases). V lost 6 bases to trimming and J lost 10 bases, with 9 bases between them. The CDR3 consists of 11 residues. Germline assignment: CDR1 SNHLY and CDR2 FYNNEI.

This clonotype was picked up many times. The rearrangement uses TRBV6-1 and TRBJ2-7, with 12 bases that match TRBD2. The CDR3 contains 16 residues. Germline-derived CDR1 and CDR2 are MNHNS and SASEGT. V lost 5 bases, J lost 4 bases, and 9 bases stayed unmatched. The CDR3: CASSYKTSGRTYEQYF. CDR3 sequence (DNA): TGTGCCAGCAGTTATAAGACTAGCGGGAGAACATACGAGCAGTACTTC.

This clonotype showed up many times. This chain joins TRBV7-3 and TRBJ2-6; no clear D gene. Trimming left V 6 bases short and J 3 bases short, with 18 bases between. Germline V gene lookup returns CDR1 SGHTA and CDR2 FQGTGA. This CDR3 is built from 17 residues. This CDR3 is CASSPRPATLGANVLTF. The CDR3 nucleotides are TGTGCCAGCAGTCCCCGGCCGGCGACTCTTGGGGCCAACGTCCTGACTTTC.

This chain joins TRBV24-1 and TRBJ2-1, with 12 positions matching TRBD2. Germline V gene sequence: CDR1 KGHDR, CDR2 SFDVKD. The ends lost 4 bases at V and 8 bases at J; junction bases unmatched: 8. The CDR3 spans 16 residues. The CDR3: CATSDSGTSGFDEQFF. CDR3 in DNA: TGTGCCACCAGTGACTCCGGGACTAGCGGGTTCGATGAGCAGTTCTTC.

Worth noting for this clonotype: This may arise from a read error, as a much more abundant clone is one base away. The chain joins TRBV12-3 or TRBV12-4 to TRBJ2-2; TRBD1 might be the D (5 bases). This CDR3 spans 15 amino acids. Trimming took 4 bases from V and 3 from J, leaving 12 bases between them. DNA for the CDR3: TGTGCCAGCAGTTCAAGGGGATTACACACCGGGGAGCTGTTTTTT. As protein: CASSSRGLHTGELFF.